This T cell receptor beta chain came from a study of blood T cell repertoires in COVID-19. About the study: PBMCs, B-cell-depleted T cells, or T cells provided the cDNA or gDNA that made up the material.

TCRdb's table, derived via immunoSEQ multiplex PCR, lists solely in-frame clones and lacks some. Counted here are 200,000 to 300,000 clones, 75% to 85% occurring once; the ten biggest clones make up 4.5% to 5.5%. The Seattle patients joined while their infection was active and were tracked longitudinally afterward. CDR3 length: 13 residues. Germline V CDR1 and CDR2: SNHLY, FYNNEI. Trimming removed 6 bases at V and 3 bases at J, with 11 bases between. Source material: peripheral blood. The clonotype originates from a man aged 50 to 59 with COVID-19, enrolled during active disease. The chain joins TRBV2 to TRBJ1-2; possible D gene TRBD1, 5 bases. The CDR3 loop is CASRRTMDYGYTF. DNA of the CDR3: TGTGCCAGCAGGAGGACAATGGACTATGGCTACACCTTC.